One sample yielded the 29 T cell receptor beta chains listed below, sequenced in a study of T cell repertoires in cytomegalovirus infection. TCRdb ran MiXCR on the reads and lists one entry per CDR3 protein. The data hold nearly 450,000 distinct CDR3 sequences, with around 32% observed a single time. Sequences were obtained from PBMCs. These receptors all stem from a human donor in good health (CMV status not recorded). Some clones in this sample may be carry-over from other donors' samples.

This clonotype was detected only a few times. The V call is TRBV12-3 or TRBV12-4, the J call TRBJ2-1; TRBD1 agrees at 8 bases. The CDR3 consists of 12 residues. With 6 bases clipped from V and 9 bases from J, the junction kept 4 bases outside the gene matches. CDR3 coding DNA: TGTGCCAGCAGCCTCAGGGGGCGTGAGCAGTTCTTC. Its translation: CASSLRGREQFF.

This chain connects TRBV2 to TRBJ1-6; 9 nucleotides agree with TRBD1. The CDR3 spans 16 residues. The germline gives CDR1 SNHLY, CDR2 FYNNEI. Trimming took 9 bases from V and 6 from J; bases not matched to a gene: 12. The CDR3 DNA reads TGTGCCAGAAACGGACAGGGGAAAGGTGTTAATTCACCCCTCCACTTT. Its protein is CARNGQGKGVNSPLHF.

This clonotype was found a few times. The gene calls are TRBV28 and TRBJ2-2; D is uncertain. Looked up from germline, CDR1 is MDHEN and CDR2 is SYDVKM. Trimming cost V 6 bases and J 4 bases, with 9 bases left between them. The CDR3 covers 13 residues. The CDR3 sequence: CASRERSTGELFF. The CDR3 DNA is TGTGCCAGCAGGGAAAGGTCCACCGGGGAGCTGTTTTTT.

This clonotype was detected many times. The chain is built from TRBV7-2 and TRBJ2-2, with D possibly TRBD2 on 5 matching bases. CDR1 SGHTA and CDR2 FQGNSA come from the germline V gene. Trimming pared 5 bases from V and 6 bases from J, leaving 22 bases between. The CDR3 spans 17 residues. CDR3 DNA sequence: TGTGCCAGCAGCCACCTTCGGGATAGACATTACTCCGGGGAGCTGTTTTTT. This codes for CASSHLRDRHYSGELFF.

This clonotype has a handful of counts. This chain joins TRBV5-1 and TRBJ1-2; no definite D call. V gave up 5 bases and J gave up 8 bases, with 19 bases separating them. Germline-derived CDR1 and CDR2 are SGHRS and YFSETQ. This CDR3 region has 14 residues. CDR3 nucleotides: TGCGCCAGCAGTGGGCTTGAGGGCACCGACGGCTACACCTTC. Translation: CASSGLEGTDGYTF. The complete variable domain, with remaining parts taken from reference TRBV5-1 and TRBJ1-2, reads KAGVTQTPRYLIKTRGQQVTLSCSPISGHRSVSWYQQTPGQGLQFLFEYFSETQRNKGNFPGRFSGRQFSNSRSEMNVSTLELGDSALYLCASSGLEGTDGYTFGSGTRLTVV.

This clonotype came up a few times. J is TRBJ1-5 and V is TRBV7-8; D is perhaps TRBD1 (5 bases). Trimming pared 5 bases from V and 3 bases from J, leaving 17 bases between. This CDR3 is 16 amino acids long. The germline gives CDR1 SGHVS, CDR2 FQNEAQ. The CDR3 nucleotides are TGTGCCAGCAGCCCGCGGGACGGAACAATCAATCAGCCCCAGCATTTT. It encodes CASSPRDGTINQPQHF.

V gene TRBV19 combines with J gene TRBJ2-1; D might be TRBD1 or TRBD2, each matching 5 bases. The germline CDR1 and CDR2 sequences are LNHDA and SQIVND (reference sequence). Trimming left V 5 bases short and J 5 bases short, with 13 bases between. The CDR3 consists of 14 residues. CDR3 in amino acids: CASSVGTGNNEQFF. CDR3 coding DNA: TGTGCCAGTAGTGTCGGGACGGGCAACAATGAGCAGTTCTTC.

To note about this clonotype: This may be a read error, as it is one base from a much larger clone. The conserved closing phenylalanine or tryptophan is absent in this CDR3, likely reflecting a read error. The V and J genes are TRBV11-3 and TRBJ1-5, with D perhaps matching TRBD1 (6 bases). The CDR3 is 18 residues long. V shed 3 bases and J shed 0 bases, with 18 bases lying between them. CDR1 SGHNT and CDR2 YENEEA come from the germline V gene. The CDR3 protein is CASSFYDKGQYSNQPQHV. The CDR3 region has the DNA TGTGCCAGCAGCTTTTACGACAAAGGACAGTATAGCAATCAGCCCCAGCATGTT.

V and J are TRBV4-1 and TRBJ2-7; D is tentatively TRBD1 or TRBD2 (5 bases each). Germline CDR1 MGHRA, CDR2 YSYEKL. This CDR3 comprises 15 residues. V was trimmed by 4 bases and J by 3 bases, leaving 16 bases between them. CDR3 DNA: TGCGCCAGCAGCCCCCGGGACCCGGGCGGCTACGAGCAGTACTTC. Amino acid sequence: CASSPRDPGGYEQYF.

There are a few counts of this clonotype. CDR3 protein: CASSSDSLLGNQPQHF. In DNA form, the CDR3 reads TGTGCCAGCAGTTCCGACTCCCTCTTGGGCAATCAGCCCCAGCATTTT. The rearrangement uses TRBV12-3 or TRBV12-4 and TRBJ1-5; no firm D call. V was trimmed by 4 bases and J by 2 bases, leaving 15 bases between them. The CDR3 runs 16 residues.

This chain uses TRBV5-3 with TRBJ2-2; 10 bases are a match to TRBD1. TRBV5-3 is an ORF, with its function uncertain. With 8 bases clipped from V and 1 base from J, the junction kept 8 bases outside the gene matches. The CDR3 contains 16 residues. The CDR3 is CASGTGEPWNTGELFF. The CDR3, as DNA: TGTGCCAGCGGGACAGGGGAACCTTGGAACACCGGGGAGCTGTTTTTT.

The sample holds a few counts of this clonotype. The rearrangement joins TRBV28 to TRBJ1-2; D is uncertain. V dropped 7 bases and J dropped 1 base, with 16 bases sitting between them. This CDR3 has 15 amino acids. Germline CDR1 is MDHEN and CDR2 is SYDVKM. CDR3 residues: CASTEPGRNNYGYTF. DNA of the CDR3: TGTGCCAGCACCGAACCGGGGAGAAATAACTATGGCTACACCTTC.

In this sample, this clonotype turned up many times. The CDR3 reads CASSLEWGNQPQHF. The CDR3 nucleotides read TGTGCCAGCAGCTTAGAGTGGGGAAATCAGCCCCAGCATTTT. V usage is TRBV7-2 and J usage is TRBJ1-5; D is uncertain. The CDR3 has 14 residues. The V and J ends lost 1 base and 4 bases respectively, with 8 bases between them. The V gene's germline CDR1 is SGHTA and CDR2 FQGNSA.

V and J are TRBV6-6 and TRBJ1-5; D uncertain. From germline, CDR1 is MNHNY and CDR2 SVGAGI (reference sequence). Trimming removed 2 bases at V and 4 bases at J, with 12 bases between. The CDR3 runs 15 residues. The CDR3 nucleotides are TGTGCCAGCAGTTACGTCGGGAGCGAAAATCAGCCCCAGCATTTT. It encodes CASSYVGSENQPQHF.

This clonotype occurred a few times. In nucleotides, the CDR3 is TGTGCCAGCAGTTACCCGACAGGGGCCGGGAGTGAGCAGTTCTTC. Amino acids: CASSYPTGAGSEQFF. The chain carries TRBV6-2 or TRBV6-3 and TRBJ2-1, with 8 bases fitting TRBD1. Germline CDR1 MNHEY, CDR2 SVGEGT. This CDR3 has 15 amino acids. The junction had 9 bases not matched to a gene; V was cut back by 2 bases and J by 9 bases.

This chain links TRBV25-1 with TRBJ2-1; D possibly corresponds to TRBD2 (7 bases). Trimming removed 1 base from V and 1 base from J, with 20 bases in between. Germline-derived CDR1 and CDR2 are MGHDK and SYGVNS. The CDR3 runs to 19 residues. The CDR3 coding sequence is TGTGCCAGCAGTGAATCAATTGGGGGGGGGCGCGGGTCCTACAATGAGCAGTTCTTC. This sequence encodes CASSESIGGGRGSYNEQFF.

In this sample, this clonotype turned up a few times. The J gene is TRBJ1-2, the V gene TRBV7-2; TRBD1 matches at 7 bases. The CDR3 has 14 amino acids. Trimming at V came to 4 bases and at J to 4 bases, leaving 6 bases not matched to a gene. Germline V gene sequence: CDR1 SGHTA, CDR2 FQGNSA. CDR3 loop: CASSSLTGAYGYTF. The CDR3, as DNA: TGTGCCAGCAGCTCCCTAACAGGGGCCTATGGCTACACCTTC.

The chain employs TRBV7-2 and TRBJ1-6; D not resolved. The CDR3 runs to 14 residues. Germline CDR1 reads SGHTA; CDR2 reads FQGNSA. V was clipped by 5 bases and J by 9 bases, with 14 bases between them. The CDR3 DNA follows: TGTGCCAGCAGCCCAGGAGCCACACGTTCACCCCTCCACTTT. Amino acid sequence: CASSPGATRSPLHF.

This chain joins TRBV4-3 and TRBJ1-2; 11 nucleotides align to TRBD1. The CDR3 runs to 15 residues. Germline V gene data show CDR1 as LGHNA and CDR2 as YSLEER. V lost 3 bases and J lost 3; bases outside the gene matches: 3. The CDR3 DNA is TGCGCCAGCAGCCAGGGACAGGGGGGGGACTATGGCTACACCTTC. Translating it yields CASSQGQGGDYGYTF.

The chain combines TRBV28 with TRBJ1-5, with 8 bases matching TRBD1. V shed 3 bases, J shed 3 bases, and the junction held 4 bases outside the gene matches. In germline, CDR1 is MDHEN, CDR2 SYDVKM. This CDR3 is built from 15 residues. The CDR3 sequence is CASSLRTGINQPQHF. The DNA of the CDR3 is TGTGCCAGCAGTTTGCGGACAGGGATCAATCAGCCCCAGCATTTT.

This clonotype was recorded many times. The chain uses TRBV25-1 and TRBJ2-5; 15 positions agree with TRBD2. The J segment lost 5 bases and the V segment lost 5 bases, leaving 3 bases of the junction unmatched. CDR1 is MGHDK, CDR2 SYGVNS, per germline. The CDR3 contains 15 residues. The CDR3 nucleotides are TGTGCCAGCAGTAGGACTAGCGGGGGGGCGGAGACCCAGTACTTC. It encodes CASSRTSGGAETQYF.

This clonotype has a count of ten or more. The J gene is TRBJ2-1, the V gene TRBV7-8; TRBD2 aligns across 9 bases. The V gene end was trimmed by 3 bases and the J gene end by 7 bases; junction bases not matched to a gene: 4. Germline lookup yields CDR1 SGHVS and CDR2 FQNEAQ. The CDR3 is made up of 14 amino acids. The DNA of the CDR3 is TGTGCCAGCAGCTTTAGCGGGGGCCAAAATGAGCAGTTCTTC. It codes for CASSFSGGQNEQFF.

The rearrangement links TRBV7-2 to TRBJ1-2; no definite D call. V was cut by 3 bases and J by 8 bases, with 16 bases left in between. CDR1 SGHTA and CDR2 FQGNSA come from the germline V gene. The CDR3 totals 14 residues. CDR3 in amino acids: CASSLKREIGGYTF. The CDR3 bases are TGTGCCAGCAGCTTGAAAAGGGAGATTGGAGGCTACACCTTC.

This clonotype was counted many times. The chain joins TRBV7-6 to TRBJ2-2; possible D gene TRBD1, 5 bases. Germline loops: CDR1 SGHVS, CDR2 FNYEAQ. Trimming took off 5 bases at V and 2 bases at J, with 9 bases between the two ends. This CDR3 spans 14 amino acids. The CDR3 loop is CASSPTGNTGELFF. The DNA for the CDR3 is TGTGCCAGCAGCCCAACAGGAAACACCGGGGAGCTGTTTTTT. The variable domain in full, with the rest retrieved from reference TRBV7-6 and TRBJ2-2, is GAGVSQSPRYKVTKRGQDVALRCDPISGHVSLYWYRQALGQGPEFLTYFNYEAQQDKSGLPNDRFSAERPEGSISTLTIQRTEQRDSAMYRCASSPTGNTGELFFGEGSRLTVL.

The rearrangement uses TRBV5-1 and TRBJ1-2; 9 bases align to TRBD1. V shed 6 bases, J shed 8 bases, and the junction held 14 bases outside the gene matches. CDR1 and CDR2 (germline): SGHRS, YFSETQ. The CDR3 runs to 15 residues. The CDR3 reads CASTSILTGGGGYTF. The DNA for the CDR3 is TGCGCCAGCACTTCCATCCTCACAGGGGGCGGCGGCTACACCTTC.

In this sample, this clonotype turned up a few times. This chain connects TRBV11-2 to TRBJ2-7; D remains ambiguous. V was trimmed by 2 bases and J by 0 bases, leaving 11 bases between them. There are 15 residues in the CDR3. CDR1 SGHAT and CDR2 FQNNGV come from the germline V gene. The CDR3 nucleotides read TGTGCCAGCAGCTTACCAACAAGAGACTCCTACGAGCAGTACTTC. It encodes CASSLPTRDSYEQYF.

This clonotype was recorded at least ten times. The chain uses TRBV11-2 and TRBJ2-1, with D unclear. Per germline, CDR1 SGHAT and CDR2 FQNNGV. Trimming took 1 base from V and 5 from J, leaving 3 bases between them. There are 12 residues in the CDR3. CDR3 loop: CASSLANNEQFF. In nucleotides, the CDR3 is TGTGCCAGCAGCTTAGCGAACAATGAGCAGTTCTTC. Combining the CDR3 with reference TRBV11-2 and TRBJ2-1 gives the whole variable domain EAGVAQSPRYKIIEKRQSVAFWCNPISGHATLYWYQQILGQGPKLLIQFQNNGVVDDSQLPKDRFSAERLKGVDSTLKIQPAKLEDSAVYLCASSLANNEQFFGPGTRLTVL.

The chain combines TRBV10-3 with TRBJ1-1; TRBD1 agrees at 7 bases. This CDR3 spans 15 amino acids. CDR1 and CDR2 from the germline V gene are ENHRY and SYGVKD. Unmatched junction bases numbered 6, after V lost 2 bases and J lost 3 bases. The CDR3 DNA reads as TGTGCCATCAGTGAGAGGGGGCGCGGGTACACTGAAGCTTTCTTT. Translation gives CAISERGRGYTEAFF.

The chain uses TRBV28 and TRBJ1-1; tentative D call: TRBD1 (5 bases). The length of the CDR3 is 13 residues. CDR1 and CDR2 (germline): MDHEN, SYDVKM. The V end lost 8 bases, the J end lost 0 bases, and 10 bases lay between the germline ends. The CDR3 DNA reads TGTGCCAGCGAGGGGCAGATGAACACTGAAGCTTTCTTT. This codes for CASEGQMNTEAFF.